This T cell receptor (beta chain) was sequenced during a study of cytomegalovirus exposure and HLA in healthy donors. Sequencing was performed with immunoSEQ multiplex PCR; in TCRdb, only in-frame clones are kept and a portion is missing. The table has more than 150,000 clones, more than 75% seen once. Study results and caveats: In a later analysis, first-cohort TCR clusters were found to tend to co-occur in the approximately 120 validation repertoires. The listing of 150 to 200 TCR beta chains classed them as cytomegalovirus-associated.

In germline, CDR1 is MDHEN, CDR2 SYDVKM. This CDR3 has 17 residues. Trimming took 4 bases from V and 7 from J; bases not matched to a gene: 12. As to this clone: Its specificity is not known.

Among the 110 or so subjects of the validation cohort, separate from the roughly 650-subject first cohort, were the donors. Sequencing was done on a sample of PBMCs. This chain joins TRBV28 and TRBJ2-1; 11 bases fit TRBD2. This receptor was obtained from a young man in good health and CMV-seronegative. The CDR3 protein is CASSSPKVASGGNEQFF. The CDR3 DNA is TGTGCCAGCAGTTCACCTAAAGTCGCTAGCGGGGGGAATGAGCAGTTCTTC.